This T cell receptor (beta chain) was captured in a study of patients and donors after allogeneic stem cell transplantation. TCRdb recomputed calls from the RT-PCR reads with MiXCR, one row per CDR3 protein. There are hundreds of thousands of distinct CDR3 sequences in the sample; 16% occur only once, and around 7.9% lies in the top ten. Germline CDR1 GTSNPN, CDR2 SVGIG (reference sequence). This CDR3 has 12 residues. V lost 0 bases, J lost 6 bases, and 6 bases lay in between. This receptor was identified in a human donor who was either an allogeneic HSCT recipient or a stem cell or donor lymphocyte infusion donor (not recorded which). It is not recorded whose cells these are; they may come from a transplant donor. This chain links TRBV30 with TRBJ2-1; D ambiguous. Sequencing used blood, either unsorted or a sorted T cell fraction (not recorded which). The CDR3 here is CAWSVGRNEQFF. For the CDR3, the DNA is TGTGCCTGGAGTGTGGGTCGCAATGAGCAGTTCTTC. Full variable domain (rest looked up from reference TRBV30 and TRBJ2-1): SQTIHQWPATLVQPVGSPLSLECTVEGTSNPNLYWYRQAAGRGLQLLFYSVGIGQISSEVPQNLSASRPQDRQFILSSKKLLLSDSGFYLCAWSVGRNEQFFGPGTRLTVL.